This T cell receptor (beta chain) was obtained from a study of shared clonotypes between healthy human individuals (dated by TCRdb to the early 2020s). Study-wide context: A few men and a couple of women, aged 18 to 49 years, made up the cohort. Per donor, leukapheresis produced somewhere between about 0.8 and 9 billion PBMCs. For each donor, CD4 naive and CD4 memory were each run on three plates, CD8 naive on two plates, and CD8 memory on one plate. The study deeply sequenced blood TCR repertoires of about 5 healthy adults to estimate repertoire size and the extent of clonotype sharing between individuals. Different laboratories and diverse techniques were used to prepare libraries and sequence TCR repertoires, to increase sequencing depth and limit assay-specific biases. The paper as a whole reports these results and caveats: Even with the large sequencing depth, rarefaction of the sorted-subset datasets indicated that sequencing was incomplete. Only blood was sampled, and tissue TCR repertoires likely differ from those in blood. Because the study included only a small number of donors, the genetic and exposure-history diversity represented was limited. When four donors were compared, the shared fraction of clonotypes was around 5% for naive CD4, 3.5% to 4% for naive CD8, more than 2% for memory CD4, and 0.35% to 0.4% for memory CD8. Larger estimated clonotype richness was generally found for naive subsets than for memory subsets. Pairwise subsampling indicated that sequencing depth was expected to affect the degree of clonotype sharing among donors. Clonotypes shared by all four sorted-subset donors showed higher generation probabilities than non-shared clonotypes.

The donors were healthy, HIV-negative adults who had no recently reported acute infections or vaccinations. Only Caucasian adults living in Nashville, Tennessee, USA were represented among the donors. CD4+ T cells were enriched through magnetic negative selection, after which naive cells were positively selected on CD45RA and the remaining negative fraction served as the memory subset. After blood collection by leukapheresis, PBMCs were isolated using Ficoll-Histopaque density gradient centrifugation and then cryopreserved in the vapor phase of liquid nitrogen. Purity and quantity of every magnetically sorted T cell population were checked by analytical flow cytometry. Genomic DNA was isolated from each sorted fraction and quantified by UV absorbance on a Nanodrop 2000c. A word on this clone: The target of this receptor is not known. There are no base qualities to consult, and no much larger clone falls within one base.

Using the deep immunoSEQ assay, multiplex PCR amplified TCR CDR3 regions from genomic DNA. Extracted genomic DNA from each cell subset was distributed evenly across all wells of several immunoSEQ 96-well plates, and each plate was treated as a replicate. For sorted subsets, about 200 ng genomic DNA, equal to tens of thousands of T cell genomes, was loaded into each replicate PCR. The purified libraries were quantified using a Qubit 3.0 fluorometer, sized with a Bioanalyzer 2100, and then quantified again using the KAPA Library Quantification kit. Each immunoSEQ 96-well plate was sequenced on its own single-read 150-cycle Illumina NextSeq 550 flow cell. As for the authors' bioinformatics: Because the immunoSEQ output included only junctional sequences and no quality scores, the filtering could not be the same as the filtering used for full-length reads. To assign V/J genes and CDR3, sequences were annotated against IMGT germline references using PyIR, a Python wrapper for IgBLAST v1.9. Any read was removed if the V/J assignment was weak (E-value above 1e-6), the CDR3 was missing, or the read contained stop codons, out-of-frame junctions, or ambiguous translated residues. V3J clonotypes were defined as sequences sharing an identical inferred V gene, J gene, and CDR3 amino acid sequence. To compute the percentage overlap between repertoires, the number of shared unique clonotypes was divided by the size of the smaller repertoire. RTK rarefaction, the Chao1 estimator, and Recon v2.1 estimates of unobserved clonotypes were used to assess repertoire richness. Generation probabilities were computed with OLGA for all TCRbeta clonotypes obtained by the gDNA method from four donors. Not all clones reach the TCRdb copy of this immuneACCESS table, which keeps in-frame sequences only. Checked studies attribute under half of the gap to unresolved V genes and leave the rest unexplained. D and trimming were read from the DNA, whereas the V and J calls and clone size are those reported in that table. In this sample the table shows under 1,100,000 clones, 75% to 85% of which occur a single time. Roughly 0.57% of the sample lies in the top ten.

The CDR3 numbers 14 residues from cysteine through phenylalanine. The kept DNA is CDR3 alone, 42 bases in frame from the first base. This clonotype was sampled from a man between 18 and 29 years old in good health. Some clones in this sample may be carry-over from other donors' samples. This receptor chain uses TRBV21-1 and TRBJ1-5. TRBV21-1 is assigned pseudogene status. The source material was memory CD4+ T cells from PBMCs. Per the publication, the cell subset or site label means: CD45RA-negative fraction. The CDR3 reads CASSNLRGRQPQHF. At the DNA level, the sequence is TGTGCCAGCAGCAATCTCCGGGGAAGGCAGCCCCAGCATTTT.